This TCR beta chain derives from a study of PD-1 blockade in classical Hodgkin lymphoma. After autologous stem cell transplantation all patients relapsed, and prior brentuximab vedotin exposure differed between cohorts. Complete response, partial response or progressive disease was recorded as best response. Germline CDR1 reads SNHLY; CDR2 reads FYNNEI. The CDR3 covers 13 residues. V shed 8 bases and J 8 bases; nucleotides not matched to a gene: 9. Findings and caveats of the study: TCR diversity at baseline was reported to be reduced in newly diagnosed patients relative to healthy donors. Newly diagnosed patients had diversity similar to the baseline diversity of complete responders. Individuals initiating nivolumab under 1 year after ASCT were excluded.

TCRdb keeps only in-frame clones here, not all; method: immunoSEQ multiplex PCR. The sample holds some 10,000 clones, about 78% seen once. Worth noting for this clone: Its target is unknown.

This specimen consisted of peripheral blood mononuclear cells (PBMCs), obtained at baseline. The genes are TRBV2 and TRBJ2-3, with TRBD2 matching 8 bases. The TCR comes from a human donor with classical Hodgkin lymphoma. CDR3 DNA sequence: TGTGCCAGCGCAAGCGGGAGCGGTACTACGCAGTATTTT. It translates to CASASGSGTTQYF.